The 14 T cell receptor beta chains below were found in one sample sequenced in a study of T cell responses to AZD1222 COVID-19 vaccine. Produced via immunoSEQ multiplex PCR; TCRdb's table is partial and in-frame only. The table includes approximately 140,000 clones, roughly nine tenths detected once. Sequenced here: peripheral blood, sampled on day 0 of AZD1222 vaccination. The receptor source for this set is an adult in good health.

This rearrangement joins TRBV9 to TRBJ1-6, with D unresolved. The CDR3 spans 13 residues. Germline V gives CDR1 SGDLS, CDR2 YYNGEE. Trimming pared 3 bases from V and 5 bases from J, leaving 6 bases between. Here the CDR3 reads CASSARNNSPLHF. The CDR3 DNA is TGTGCCAGCAGCGCCCGGAATAATTCACCCCTCCACTTT.

The chain joins TRBV30 to TRBJ1-2; no definite D call. CDR1 is GTSNPN, CDR2 SVGIG, per germline (reference sequence). V was pared by 2 bases and J by 8 bases, with 9 bases between. This CDR3 region has 11 residues. CDR3 in DNA: TGTGCCTGGAGTACTGGTGGAGGCTACACCTTC. This codes for CAWSTGGGYTF.

The chain is built from TRBV12-3 or TRBV12-4 and TRBJ1-1, with a tentative D call TRBD1 (6 bases). Trimming took 6 bases from V and 3 from J, leaving 8 bases between them. The CDR3 consists of 12 residues. CDR3 coding DNA: TGTGCCAGCAGCCGGGGGCACACTGAAGCTTTCTTT. Translated: CASSRGHTEAFF.

The genes are TRBV4-3 and TRBJ2-1; 14 bases agree with TRBD2. Trimming at V came to 4 bases and at J to 4 bases, leaving 6 bases not matched to a gene. Germline CDR1 LGHNA, CDR2 YSLEER. The CDR3 is 17 residues long. The CDR3 is CASSRGTSGSYYNEQFF. CDR3 nucleotides: TGCGCCAGCAGCCGCGGGACTAGCGGGAGTTATTACAATGAGCAGTTCTTC.

This clone was seen only once. This chain joins TRBV5-1 and TRBJ1-1; perhaps TRBD1 as D (5 bases). Trimming took 2 bases from V and 1 from J, leaving 15 bases between them. CDR3 length equals 16 residues. Germline lookup yields CDR1 SGHRS and CDR2 YFSETQ. DNA of the CDR3: TGCGCCAGCAGCTTTTATGGTGGGGGAAGGAACACTGAAGCTTTCTTT. Translated, it gives CASSFYGGGRNTEAFF.

The chain couples TRBV6-2 or TRBV6-3 to TRBJ2-2, with D unresolved. CDR1 MNHEY and CDR2 SVGEGT come from the germline V gene. V lost 2 bases and J lost 0, with 4 bases in between. This CDR3 is built from 14 residues. CDR3: CASSYPTNTGELFF. The CDR3 nucleotides are TGTGCCAGCAGTTACCCCACGAACACCGGGGAGCTGTTTTTT.

This chain uses TRBV13 with TRBJ2-7, with a tentative D call TRBD1 (6 bases). The CDR3 extends over 15 amino acids. V was trimmed by 5 bases and J by 2 bases, leaving 16 bases between them. The germline V gene encodes CDR1 PRHDT and CDR2 FYEKMQ (reference sequence). CDR3 region: CASSRTGITTYEQYF. DNA for the CDR3: TGTGCCAGCAGCCGTACAGGGATTACGACCTACGAGCAGTACTTC.

The V gene is TRBV6-5, the J gene TRBJ2-3, with 7 bases that match TRBD2. Trimming at V came to 2 bases and at J to 6 bases, leaving 8 bases not matched to a gene. Per germline, CDR1 MNHEY and CDR2 SVGAGI. The CDR3 length is 15 residues. This chain's CDR3 is CASSYRGVGMDTQYF. The CDR3 DNA follows: TGTGCCAGCAGTTACCGGGGGGTTGGAATGGATACGCAGTATTTT.

This chain connects TRBV27 to TRBJ2-3, with TRBD2 matching 9 bases. V was clipped by 1 base and J by 2 bases; unmatched bases: 13. CDR1 MNHEY and CDR2 SMNVEV come from the germline V gene (reference sequence). This CDR3 is built from 19 residues. CDR3 loop: CASSLYVGNSGSSTDTQYF. The CDR3 bases are TGTGCCAGCAGTTTATATGTAGGGAATAGCGGGAGTTCCACAGATACGCAGTATTTT.

The chain carries TRBV7-9 and TRBJ1-2; 7 nucleotides match TRBD1. The V and J ends lost 5 bases and 4 bases, in that order; junction bases with no gene match: 13. This CDR3 comprises 16 residues. Germline V gene lookup returns CDR1 SEHNR and CDR2 FQNEAQ (reference sequence). In nucleotides, the CDR3 is TGTGCCAGCAGCCTCGCCATACCACAGGGGAGCTATGGCTACACCTTC. Protein: CASSLAIPQGSYGYTF.

This sequence joins TRBV7-9 and TRBJ2-1, with 7 bases matching TRBD2. This CDR3 region has 17 residues. The germline CDR1 and CDR2 sequences are SEHNR and FQNEAQ (reference sequence). After removal of 4 bases from V and 5 bases from J, the junction contained 14 bases not matched to a gene. CDR3 sequence reads: CASSSYRYPSGHNEQFF. In nucleotides, the CDR3 is TGTGCCAGCAGCTCCTACAGGTATCCTAGCGGTCACAATGAGCAGTTCTTC.

This chain joins TRBV24-1 and TRBJ2-1; the D gene is possibly TRBD1 (6 bases). Germline lookup yields CDR1 KGHDR and CDR2 SFDVKD. V gave up 3 bases and J gave up 7 bases, with 24 bases separating them. This CDR3 is built from 18 residues. The CDR3 region has the DNA TGTGCCACCAGTGATACAAAATTCGGACAGCCCCGAGGGAATGAGCAGTTCTTC. It encodes CATSDTKFGQPRGNEQFF.

The CDR3 sequence is CASSSWTGGLNTEAFF. CDR3 nucleotide sequence: TGTGCCAGCAGCAGCTGGACAGGGGGGTTGAACACTGAAGCTTTCTTT. The chain carries TRBV7-3 and TRBJ1-1; 10 nucleotides line up with TRBD1. Trimming removed 5 bases from V and 0 bases from J; junction bases left unmatched: 6. CDR1 SGHTA and CDR2 FQGTGA come from the germline V gene. This CDR3 contains 16 residues.

The V and J genes are TRBV15 and TRBJ2-1; D is ambiguous. Germline lookup yields CDR1 LNHNV and CDR2 YYDKDF (reference sequence). Trimming removed 1 base at V and 9 bases at J, with 22 bases between. The CDR3 length is 17 residues. CDR3 amino acids: CATSRVVRLSWGSEQFF. Written as DNA, the CDR3 is TGTGCCACCAGCAGAGTCGTCCGGCTCTCCTGGGGTAGTGAGCAGTTCTTC.